Given below is one T cell receptor beta chain in context. Its antigen is still unknown. The CDR3 is 17 amino acids. CDR1 is MGHRA and CDR2 is YSYEKL in the germline V gene. Trimming took 0 bases from V and 4 from J; bases not matched to a gene: 11. This entry comes from a study of CD4 T cells in relation to SARS-CoV-2 and coronaviruses. CD4+ T cells from unexposed donors were obtained before the COVID-19 pandemic (2011-2018). Study-wide results and caveats: The cross-reactivity analysis covered only spike protein, not other viral proteins. No donor gave both pre-pandemic and post-infection samples.

Sequencing was performed with immunoSEQ multiplex PCR; in TCRdb, only in-frame clones are kept and a portion is missing. The sample records approximately 64,000 clones, about 95% being singletons. The sequencing sample was made of naive CD4+ T cells from PBMCs. Indicated subset: naive CD4+ T cells isolated by negative enrichment. The V and J genes are TRBV4-1 and TRBJ2-7, with 8 positions matching TRBD2. This receptor was identified in a human donor in good health. CDR3 protein: CASSQDSAGTRRYEQYF. DNA for the CDR3: TGCGCCAGCAGCCAAGATTCGGCCGGGACTAGAAGGTACGAGCAGTACTTC.